This T cell receptor beta chain was recovered during a study of PD-L1 blockade in urothelial cancer. Study information: At 3 weeks (second dose) and 6 weeks after starting treatment, blood was analyzed. A median of about 140,000 T cells was found in the blood samples.

General study findings and limits: Patients with durable benefit had greater blood expansion of tumor-associated TCR clones 3 weeks into treatment.

The time point is: pretreatment peripheral blood. Patients in the study were battling locally advanced or metastatic urothelial carcinoma. With regard to this clone: Antigen unknown.

Profiled with immunoSEQ multiplex PCR; TCRdb holds only in-frame clones, not every one. Of 40,000 to 55,000 clones in the sample, 86% were seen once. This TCR was recovered from a man in his fifties or sixties with urothelial cancer. Here the sequenced sample was PBMCs, taken around atezolizumab (anti-PD-L1) treatment.

CDR3 sequence: CASSLVIGGEQFF. The CDR3 region has the DNA TGTGCCAGCAGCTTGGTCATCGGCGGTGAGCAGTTCTTC. The chain couples TRBV5-4 to TRBJ2-1, with no clear D. The CDR3 runs 13 residues. CDR1 is SGHNT and CDR2 is YYREEE in the germline V gene (reference sequence). V lost 0 bases to trimming and J lost 9 bases, with 10 bases between them.